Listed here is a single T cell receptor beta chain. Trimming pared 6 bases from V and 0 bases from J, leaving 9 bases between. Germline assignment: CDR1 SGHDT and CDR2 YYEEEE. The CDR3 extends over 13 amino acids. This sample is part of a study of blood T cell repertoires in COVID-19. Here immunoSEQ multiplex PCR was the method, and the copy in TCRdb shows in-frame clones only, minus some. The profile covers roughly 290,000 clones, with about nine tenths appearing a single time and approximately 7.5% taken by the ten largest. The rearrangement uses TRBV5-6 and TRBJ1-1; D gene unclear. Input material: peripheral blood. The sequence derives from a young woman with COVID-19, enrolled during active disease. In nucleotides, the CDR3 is TGTGCCAGCATGATCAGTCTGAACACTGAAGCTTTCTTT. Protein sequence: CASMISLNTEAFF.